These T cell receptor beta chains were read from a single sample in a study of blood T cell repertoires in COVID-19. Some clones are missing from TCRdb's copy, which holds only in-frame ones; the method was immunoSEQ multiplex PCR. The data contain 150,000 to 200,000 clones, around 77% of them singletons. Sequenced sample: peripheral blood. The source is a man aged 70 or older with acute or convalescent COVID-19. Both conserved end residues are part of each CDR3. A D gene is named only where the DNA matches it firmly. Rows may omit the clone size; those that give it use once, few, many or a size class.

J | V | size | D | CDR3 | DNA
TRBJ1-6 | TRBV5-1 | . | TRBD1 | CASSYGQVDSPLHF | TGCGCCAGCAGCTACGGACAGGTAGATTCACCCCTCCACTTT
TRBJ1-1 | TRBV7-2 | . | . | CASSFLSNTEAFF | TGTGCCAGCAGCTTTCTATCGAACACTGAAGCTTTCTTT
TRBJ2-1 | TRBV4-1 | . | . | CASRQGSAGSYNEQFF | TGCGCCAGCAGGCAAGGGTCGGCAGGATCCTACAATGAGCAGTTCTTC
TRBJ2-5 | TRBV6-2/TRBV6-3 | . | . | CASSYPQQYF | TGTGCCAGCAGTTACCCACAGCAGTACTTC
TRBJ2-5 | TRBV7-3 | few | . | CASSSDLGRPETQYF | TGTGCCAGCAGCTCTGATTTGGGGAGGCCAGAGACCCAGTACTTC
TRBJ2-7 | TRBV19 | . | . | CASSNLLVSEQYF | TGTGCCAGTAGTAACCTACTAGTTTCCGAGCAGTACTTC
TRBJ1-3 | TRBV9 | . | . | CASSEPAGNTIYF | TGTGCCAGCAGCGAACCGGCTGGAAACACCATATATTTT
TRBJ2-5 | TRBV24-1 | . | TRBD2 | CATSDLTSGGGQYF | TGTGCCACCAGTGATTTAACTAGCGGGGGAGGCCAATACTTC
TRBJ2-7 | TRBV5-1 | . | TRBD2 | CASSLGGGRTYEQYF | TGCGCCAGCAGCCTCGGGGGGGGTCGCACCTACGAGCAGTACTTC
TRBJ1-3 | TRBV4-1 | once | . | CASSQDRGGAQRNTIYF | TGCGCCAGCAGCCAAGATCGGGGGGGGGCGCAGAGAAACACCATATATTTT
TRBJ2-7 | TRBV4-2 | . | TRBD2 | CASSQGRLGGSDLEQYF | TGTGCCAGCAGCCAAGGTCGGTTGGGCGGGAGTGACTTGGAGCAGTACTTC
TRBJ1-4 | TRBV5-1 | . | TRBD1 | CASSFGQGAFNEKLFF | TGCGCCAGCAGCTTTGGACAGGGCGCCTTTAATGAAAAACTGTTTTTT
TRBJ1-1 | TRBV5-4 | . | . | CASSSGILNTEAFF | TGTGCCAGCAGCTCCGGTATACTGAACACTGAAGCTTTCTTT
TRBJ2-2 | TRBV28 | . | . | CASSWRGLGQGRNTGELFF | TGTGCCAGCAGTTGGAGGGGGCTCGGGCAGGGACGGAACACCGGGGAGCTGTTTTTT
TRBJ2-3 | TRBV11-3 | . | TRBD2 | CASSFRGGRADTQYF | TGTGCCAGCAGCTTCCGGGGGGGCCGGGCAGATACGCAGTATTTT
TRBJ2-7 | TRBV10-3 | . | TRBD2 | CAISQPGLDYEQYF | TGTGCCATCAGTCAACCGGGACTAGACTACGAGCAGTACTTC
TRBJ2-3 | TRBV29-1 | . | . | CSVGGGDTQYF | TGCAGCGTCGGCGGTGGGGATACGCAGTATTTT
TRBJ2-1 | TRBV3-1/TRBV3-2 | . | TRBD2 | CASSQGQSGSFFYNEQFF | TGTGCCAGCAGCCAGGGTCAGAGCGGGAGTTTTTTCTACAATGAGCAGTTCTTC
TRBJ1-3 | TRBV9 | . | . | CASSVAWTASSGNTIYF | TGTGCCAGCAGCGTAGCTTGGACAGCGAGCTCTGGAAACACCATATATTTT
TRBJ2-1 | TRBV24-1 | . | TRBD2 | CATSDPSGSYNEQFF | TGTGCCACCAGTGATCCTAGCGGCTCCTACAATGAGCAGTTCTTC
TRBJ2-5 | TRBV5-6 | . | . | CASSFVTARPETQYF | TGTGCCAGCAGCTTCGTAACAGCCAGACCAGAGACCCAGTACTTC
TRBJ2-5 | TRBV29-1 | . | TRBD1 | CSVVGQGGETQYF | TGCAGCGTCGTTGGACAGGGCGGAGAGACCCAGTACTTC
TRBJ2-5 | TRBV5-1 | . | TRBD1 | CASSGTGVGETQYF | TGCGCCAGCAGCGGGACAGGGGTTGGAGAGACCCAGTACTTC
TRBJ2-7 | TRBV7-9 | . | TRBD1 | CASSWGQQSYEQYF | TGTGCCAGCAGCTGGGGACAGCAATCTTACGAGCAGTACTTC
TRBJ1-1 | TRBV7-8 | few | TRBD1 | CASSSQGQGLTEAFF | TGTGCCAGCAGCTCCCAGGGACAGGGGCTCACTGAAGCTTTCTTT
TRBJ1-1 | TRBV14 | once | TRBD1 | CASSRRTGGLDTEAFF | TGTGCCAGCAGCCGTAGGACAGGGGGCTTGGACACTGAAGCTTTCTTT
TRBJ1-3 | TRBV29-1 | . | TRBD1 | CSVEDPQGANPTIYF | TGCAGCGTTGAAGACCCGCAGGGGGCGAACCCCACCATATATTTT
TRBJ2-7 | TRBV29-1 | . | . | CSVGQSYEQYF | TGCAGCGTCGGACAGTCCTACGAGCAGTACTTC
TRBJ2-3 | TRBV7-9 | . | TRBD2 | CASLRGSTDTQYF | TGTGCCAGCCTGCGGGGGAGCACAGATACGCAGTATTTT
TRBJ2-3 | TRBV12-1 | . | . | CASSFFASGRTDTQYF | TGTGCCAGCAGCTTTTTTGCTAGCGGGAGAACAGATACGCAGTATTTT
TRBJ1-5 | TRBV9 | few | . | CASSVGSGGNQPQHF | TGTGCCAGCAGCGTAGGGAGCGGGGGGAATCAGCCCCAGCATTTT
TRBJ2-3 | TRBV25-1 | . | TRBD1 | CASSTQGTADTQYF | TGTGCCAGCAGTACACAGGGGACGGCAGATACGCAGTATTTT
TRBJ2-3 | TRBV11-2 | . | TRBD2 | CASSQNIGRDTDTQYF | TGTGCCAGCAGCCAAAATATCGGGAGGGACACAGATACGCAGTATTTT
TRBJ1-6 | TRBV11-1 | few | . | CASSLATTGGNSPLHF | TGTGCCAGCAGCTTAGCGACGACAGGAGGTAATTCACCCCTCCACTTT
TRBJ2-1 | TRBV9 | once | . | CASSVQGYGEQFF | TGTGCCAGCAGCGTTCAGGGGTACGGTGAGCAGTTCTTC
TRBJ2-4 | TRBV10-3 | once | . | CAIVKQGRVCGKNIQYF | TGTGCCATCGTTAAACAGGGAAGAGTGTGTGGCAAAAACATTCAGTACTTC
TRBJ1-1 | TRBV5-8 | . | . | CASTLSGGTEAFF | TGTGCCAGCACCCTTTCGGGAGGAACTGAAGCTTTCTTT
TRBJ2-3 | TRBV5-8 | . | . | CASSLLSTDTQYF | TGTGCCAGCAGCTTGCTGTCCACAGATACGCAGTATTTT
TRBJ2-1 | TRBV19 | once | . | CASSMTGSGPRPPHYNEQFF | TGTGCCAGTAGTATGACAGGCTCCGGACCTCGCCCCCCACACTACAATGAGCAGTTCTTC
TRBJ2-1 | TRBV15 | once | TRBD2 | CATTTSEDNNEQFF | TGTGCCACCACCACTAGCGAGGACAACAATGAGCAGTTCTTC
TRBJ1-6 | TRBV3-1/TRBV3-2 | . | . | CASSPLDGNNSPLHF | TGTGCCAGCAGCCCCCTGGACGGGAATAATTCACCCCTCCACTTT
TRBJ2-2 | TRBV24-1 | . | . | CATRESNTGELFF | TGTGCCACCAGGGAGAGTAACACCGGGGAGCTGTTTTTT
TRBJ1-1 | TRBV7-6 | . | . | CASSLNTEAFF | TGTGCCAGCAGCCTTAACACTGAAGCTTTCTTT
TRBJ2-5 | TRBV5-1 | . | TRBD2 | CASSLSGTSGVRGETQYF | TGCGCCAGCAGCTTGTCCGGGACTAGCGGGGTGCGGGGGGAGACCCAGTACTTC
TRBJ2-2 | TRBV5-4 | . | TRBD1 | CASSLTGPGELFF | TGTGCCAGCAGCCTGACAGGGCCCGGGGAGCTGTTTTTT
TRBJ2-1 | TRBV19 | many | TRBD2 | CASSIRTGLSYNEQFF | TGTGCCAGTAGTATTAGGACGGGACTATCATACAATGAGCAGTTCTTC
TRBJ1-2 | TRBV2 | . | . | CASSGPPGIGYGYTF | TGTGCCAGCTCAGGCCCCCCCGGGATAGGCTATGGCTACACCTTC
TRBJ2-3 | TRBV5-1 | few | TRBD1 | CASSLEGARRDTQYF | TGCGCCAGCAGCTTGGAGGGGGCGAGGCGAGATACGCAGTATTTT
TRBJ2-3 | TRBV6-5 | . | TRBD1 | CASTLSDRAADTQYF | TGTGCCAGCACTTTATCGGACAGGGCTGCAGATACGCAGTATTTT
TRBJ1-3 | TRBV2 | . | TRBD1 | CASSRDRESSGNTIYF | TGTGCCAGCAGCCGGGACAGGGAAAGCTCTGGAAACACCATATATTTT
TRBJ2-1 | TRBV19 | . | TRBD2 | CASSPLRGSIGRGQFF | TGTGCCAGTAGTCCCCTACGCGGGAGTATAGGACGGGGGCAGTTCTTC
TRBJ1-2 | TRBV12-3/TRBV12-4 | . | . | CASSLTGYGYTF | TGTGCCAGCAGTTTAACAGGATATGGCTACACCTTC
TRBJ2-7 | TRBV11-2 | few | . | CASSLSGDYEQYF | TGTGCCAGCAGCTTATCGGGGGACTACGAGCAGTACTTC
TRBJ2-7 | TRBV14 | . | TRBD2 | CASSQDFLAGGEQYF | TGTGCCAGCAGCCAAGATTTCCTAGCGGGAGGCGAGCAGTACTTC
TRBJ1-1 | TRBV6-5 | . | . | CASSYSGTLNTEAFF | TGTGCCAGCAGTTACAGTGGGACACTCAACACTGAAGCTTTCTTT
TRBJ1-2 | TRBV25-1 | few | TRBD1 | CASSDGGGGHNYGYTF | TGTGCCAGCAGTGACGGCGGAGGGGGCCATAACTATGGCTACACCTTC